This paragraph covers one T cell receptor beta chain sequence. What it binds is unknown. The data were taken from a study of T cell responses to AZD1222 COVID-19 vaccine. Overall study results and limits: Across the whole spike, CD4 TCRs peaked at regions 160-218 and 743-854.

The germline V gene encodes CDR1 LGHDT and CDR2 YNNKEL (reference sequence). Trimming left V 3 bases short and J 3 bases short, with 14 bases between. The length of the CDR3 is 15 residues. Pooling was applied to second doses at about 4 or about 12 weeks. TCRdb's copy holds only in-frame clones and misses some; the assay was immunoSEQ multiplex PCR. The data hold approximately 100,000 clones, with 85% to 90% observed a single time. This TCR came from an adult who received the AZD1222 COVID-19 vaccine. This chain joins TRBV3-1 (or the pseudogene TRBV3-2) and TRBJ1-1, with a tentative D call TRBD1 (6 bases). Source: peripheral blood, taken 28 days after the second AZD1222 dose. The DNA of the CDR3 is TGTGCCAGCAGCCAGGGGGCGGCTGTACACACTGAAGCTTTCTTT. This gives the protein CASSQGAAVHTEAFF.